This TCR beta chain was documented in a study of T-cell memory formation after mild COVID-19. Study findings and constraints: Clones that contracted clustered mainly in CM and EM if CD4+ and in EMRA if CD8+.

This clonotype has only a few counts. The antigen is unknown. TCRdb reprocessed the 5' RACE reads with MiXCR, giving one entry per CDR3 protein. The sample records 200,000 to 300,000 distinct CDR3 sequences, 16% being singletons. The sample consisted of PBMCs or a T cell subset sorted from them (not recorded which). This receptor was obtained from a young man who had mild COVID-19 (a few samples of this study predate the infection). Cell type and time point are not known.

Written as DNA, the CDR3 is TGTGCCACCAGTGATTTGAATGGGCGACAGGGCGAGCAGTACGTC. The encoded protein is CATSDLNGRQGEQYV. This sequence joins TRBV24-1 and TRBJ2-7; 7 bases match TRBD1. V lost 0 bases, J lost 6 bases, and 7 bases stayed unmatched. CDR1 is KGHDR, CDR2 SFDVKD, per germline. The CDR3 consists of 15 residues.